What follows describes a single TCR beta chain. TCRdb keeps only in-frame clones here, not all; method: immunoSEQ multiplex PCR. The data contain roughly 67,000 clones, roughly 90% of them seen just once; the ten biggest clones take up roughly a tenth. The CDR3 contains 13 residues. From germline, CDR1 is MNHEY and CDR2 SMNVEV (reference sequence). V lost 11 bases and J lost 4; bases outside the gene matches: 7. This specimen comes from a study of OX40 agonist ivuxolimab in advanced cancers. Study summary: Six ivuxolimab dose levels, 0.01 to 10 mg/kg, were given intravenously every 2 weeks.

The chain combines TRBV27 with TRBJ2-7; 11 positions agree with TRBD1. The specimen was CD4+ or CD8+ T cells sorted from blood, collected in a trial of the OX40 agonist ivuxolimab. This sequence was found in an adult with an advanced solid tumor such as melanoma, head and neck, liver or kidney cancer. CDR3 coding DNA: TGTGCCCCCCACGGGACAGGGGGATACGAGCAGTACTTC. Amino acid sequence: CAPHGTGGYEQYF.